The source of this TCR beta chain is a study of blood T cell repertoires in COVID-19. Study at large: In each case, the material was cDNA or gDNA derived from T cells, B-cell-depleted T cells, or PBMCs.

Original data processing: For nucleated cells, counts were estimated from reference gene primer amplification. The table came from immunoSEQ multiplex PCR; TCRdb's copy has only in-frame clones and leaves some out. D and trimming were read from the DNA, whereas the V and J calls and clone size are those reported in that table. The sample has roughly 60,000 clones, roughly 85% seen once. The V end was cut by 2 bases, the J end by 10 bases, with 9 bases between. Germline V CDR1 and CDR2: SEHNR, FQNEAQ (reference sequence). The CDR3 has 12 residues. This clonotype originated in a human donor in a cohort sampled during active COVID-19. The sequencing sample was made of peripheral blood. V gene TRBV7-9 combines with J gene TRBJ1-3; possible D gene TRBD1, 6 bases. In nucleotides, the CDR3 is TGTGCCAGCAGCTTAAACAGGGAAACCATATATTTT. Protein product: CASSLNRETIYF.